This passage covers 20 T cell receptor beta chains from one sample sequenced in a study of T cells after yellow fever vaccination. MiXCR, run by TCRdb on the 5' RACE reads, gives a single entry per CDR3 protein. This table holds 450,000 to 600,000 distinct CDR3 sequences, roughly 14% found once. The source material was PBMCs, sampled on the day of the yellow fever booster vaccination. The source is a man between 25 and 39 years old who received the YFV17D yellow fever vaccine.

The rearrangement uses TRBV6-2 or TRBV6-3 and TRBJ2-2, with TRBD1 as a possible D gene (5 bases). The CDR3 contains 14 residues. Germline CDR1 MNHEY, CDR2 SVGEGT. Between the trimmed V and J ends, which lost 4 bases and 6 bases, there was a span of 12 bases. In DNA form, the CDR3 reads TGTGCCAGCAGTTCAAGACAGCTGGCCGGGGAGCTGTTTTTT. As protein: CASSSRQLAGELFF.

CDR3 residues: CASSIYDEQYF. In DNA form, the CDR3 reads TGTGCCAGCAGCATTTACGACGAGCAGTACTTC. This sequence joins TRBV7-2 and TRBJ2-7; D remains unclear. CDR1 is SGHTA and CDR2 is FQGNSA in the germline V gene. The CDR3 loop spans 11 amino acids. Trimming left V 5 bases short and J 5 bases short, with 7 bases between.

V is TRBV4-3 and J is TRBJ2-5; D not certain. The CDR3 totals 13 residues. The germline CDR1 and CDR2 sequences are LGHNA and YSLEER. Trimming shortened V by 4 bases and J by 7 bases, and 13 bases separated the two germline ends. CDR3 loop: CASSPTSGGTQYF. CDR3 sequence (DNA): TGCGCCAGCAGCCCGACGTCAGGTGGGACCCAGTACTTC.

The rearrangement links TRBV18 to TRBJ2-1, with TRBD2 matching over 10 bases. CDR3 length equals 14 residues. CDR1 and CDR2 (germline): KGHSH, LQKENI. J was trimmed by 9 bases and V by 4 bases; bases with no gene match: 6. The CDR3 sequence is CASSLGLAAGEQFF. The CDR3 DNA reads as TGTGCCAGCTCACTAGGACTAGCGGCCGGTGAGCAGTTCTTC.

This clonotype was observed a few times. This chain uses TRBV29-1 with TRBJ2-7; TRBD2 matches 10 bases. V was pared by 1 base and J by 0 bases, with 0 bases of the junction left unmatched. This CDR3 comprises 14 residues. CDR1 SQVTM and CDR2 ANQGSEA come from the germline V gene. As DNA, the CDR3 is TGCAGCGTTGAAGGGACTAGCGGCTCCTACGAGCAGTACTTC. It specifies CSVEGTSGSYEQYF.

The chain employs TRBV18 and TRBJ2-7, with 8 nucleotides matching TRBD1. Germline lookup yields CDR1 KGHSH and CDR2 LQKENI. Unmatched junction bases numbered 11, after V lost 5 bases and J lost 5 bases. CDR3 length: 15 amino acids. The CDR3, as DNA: TGTGCCAGCTCATCATCACAGGGGGAGAGAAACGAGCAGTACTTC. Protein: CASSSSQGERNEQYF. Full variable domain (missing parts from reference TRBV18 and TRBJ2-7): NAGVMQNPRHLVRRRGQEARLRCSPMKGHSHVYWYRQLPEEGLKFMVYLQKENIIDESGMPKERFSAEFPKEGPSILRIQQVVRGDSAAYFCASSSSQGERNEQYFGPGTRLTVT.

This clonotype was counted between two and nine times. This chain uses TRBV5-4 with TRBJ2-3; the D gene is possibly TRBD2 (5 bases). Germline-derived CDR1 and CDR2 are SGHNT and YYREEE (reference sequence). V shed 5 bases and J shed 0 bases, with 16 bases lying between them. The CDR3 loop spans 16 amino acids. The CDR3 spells CASSLRSERSTDTQYF. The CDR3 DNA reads TGTGCCAGCAGTCTCCGGAGTGAGCGGAGCACAGATACGCAGTATTTT.

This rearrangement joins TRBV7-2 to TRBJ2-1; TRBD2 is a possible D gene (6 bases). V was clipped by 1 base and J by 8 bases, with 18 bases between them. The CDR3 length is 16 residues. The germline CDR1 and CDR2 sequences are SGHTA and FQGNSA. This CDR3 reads CASSLDLGLSSDEQFF. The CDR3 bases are TGTGCCAGCAGCTTAGATTTGGGACTCTCTTCGGATGAGCAGTTCTTC.

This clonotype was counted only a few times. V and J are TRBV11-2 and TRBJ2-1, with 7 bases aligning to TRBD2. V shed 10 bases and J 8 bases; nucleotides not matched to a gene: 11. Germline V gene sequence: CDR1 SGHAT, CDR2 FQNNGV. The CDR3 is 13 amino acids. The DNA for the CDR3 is TGTGCCATCGCCACGCGGGGGAGTTATGAGCAGTTCTTC. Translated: CAIATRGSYEQFF.

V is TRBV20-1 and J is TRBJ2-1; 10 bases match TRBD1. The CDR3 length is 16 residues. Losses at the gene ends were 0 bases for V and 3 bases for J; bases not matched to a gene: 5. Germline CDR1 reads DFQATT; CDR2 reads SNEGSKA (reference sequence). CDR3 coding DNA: TGCAGTGCTAGAGATCCCAGGACAGGGGGCTACAATGAGCAGTTCTTC. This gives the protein CSARDPRTGGYNEQFF.

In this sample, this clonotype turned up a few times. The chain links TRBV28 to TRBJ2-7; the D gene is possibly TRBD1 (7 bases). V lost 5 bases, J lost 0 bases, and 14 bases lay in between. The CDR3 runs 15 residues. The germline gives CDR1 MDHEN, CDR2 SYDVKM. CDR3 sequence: CASSRPGDSSYEQYF. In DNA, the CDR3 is TGTGCCAGCAGTCGGCCGGGGGACAGCTCCTACGAGCAGTACTTC.

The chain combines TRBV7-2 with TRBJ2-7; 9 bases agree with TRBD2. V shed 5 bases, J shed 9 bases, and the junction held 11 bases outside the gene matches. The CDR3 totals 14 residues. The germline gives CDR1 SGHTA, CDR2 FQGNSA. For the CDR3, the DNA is TGTGCCAGCAGCCCGCAGACTAGCGGAGTCGTGCAGTACTTC. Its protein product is CASSPQTSGVVQYF.

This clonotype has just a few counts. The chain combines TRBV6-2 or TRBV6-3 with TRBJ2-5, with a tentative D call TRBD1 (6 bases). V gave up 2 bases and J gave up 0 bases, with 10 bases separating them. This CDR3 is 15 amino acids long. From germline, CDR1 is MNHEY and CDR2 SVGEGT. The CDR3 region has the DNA TGTGCCAGCAGTTACGGGGGCAGGTACCAAGAGACCCAGTACTTC. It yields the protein CASSYGGRYQETQYF.

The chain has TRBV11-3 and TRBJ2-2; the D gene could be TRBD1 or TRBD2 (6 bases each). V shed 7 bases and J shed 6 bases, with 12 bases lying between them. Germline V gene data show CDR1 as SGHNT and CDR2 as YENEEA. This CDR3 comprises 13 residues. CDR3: CASTDGGSGELFF. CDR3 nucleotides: TGTGCCAGCACCGACGGGGGCTCCGGGGAGCTGTTTTTT.

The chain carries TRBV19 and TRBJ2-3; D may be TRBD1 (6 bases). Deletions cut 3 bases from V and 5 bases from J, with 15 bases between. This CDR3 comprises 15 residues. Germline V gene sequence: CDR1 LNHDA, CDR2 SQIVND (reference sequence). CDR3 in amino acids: CASSIGWGREDTQYF. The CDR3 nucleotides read TGTGCCAGTAGTATCGGCTGGGGGCGCGAAGATACGCAGTATTTT.

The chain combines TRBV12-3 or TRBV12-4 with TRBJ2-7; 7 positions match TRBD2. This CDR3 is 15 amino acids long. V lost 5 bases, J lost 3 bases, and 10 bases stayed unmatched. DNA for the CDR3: TGTGCCAGCAGTGACCTGCTAGCGGAGGTCTACGAGCAGTACTTC. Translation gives CASSDLLAEVYEQYF.

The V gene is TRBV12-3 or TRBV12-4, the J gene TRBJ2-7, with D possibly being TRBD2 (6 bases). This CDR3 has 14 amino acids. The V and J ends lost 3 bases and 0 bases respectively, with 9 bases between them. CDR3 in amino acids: CASSFQAGSYEQYF. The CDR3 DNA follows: TGTGCCAGCAGTTTTCAAGCGGGCTCCTACGAGCAGTACTTC.

The CDR3: CSGVQGRTEAFF. For the CDR3, the DNA is TGCAGCGGAGTACAGGGTCGAACTGAAGCTTTCTTT. The J gene is TRBJ1-1, the V gene TRBV29-1, with TRBD1 as a possible D gene (6 bases). CDR1 SQVTM and CDR2 ANQGSEA come from the germline V gene. Trimming pared 7 bases from V and 5 bases from J, leaving 14 bases between. The CDR3 loop spans 12 amino acids.

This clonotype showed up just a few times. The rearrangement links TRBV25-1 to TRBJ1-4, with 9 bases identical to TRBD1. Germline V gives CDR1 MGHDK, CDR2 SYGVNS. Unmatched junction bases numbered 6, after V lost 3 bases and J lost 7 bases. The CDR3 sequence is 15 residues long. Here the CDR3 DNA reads TGTGCCAGCAGTGATCCACAGGGGGCAGGTGAAAAACTGTTTTTT. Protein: CASSDPQGAGEKLFF.

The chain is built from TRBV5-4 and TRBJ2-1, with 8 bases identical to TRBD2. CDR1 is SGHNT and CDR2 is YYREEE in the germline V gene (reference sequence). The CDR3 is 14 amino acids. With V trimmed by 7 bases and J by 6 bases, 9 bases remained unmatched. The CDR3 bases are TGTGCCAGCTCCCCCGGGAGGGAACTCAATGAGCAGTTCTTC. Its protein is CASSPGRELNEQFF.